Shown below are 10 T cell receptor beta chains from a single sample sequenced in a study of CD8 T cells in Susac syndrome. Random hexamers were used to reverse transcribe the RNA input (about 0.5 to 1 ug). TCRdb re-derived calls from the immunoSEQ multiplex PCR reads in MiXCR, one entry per CDR3 protein. The sample lists about 250,000 distinct CDR3 sequences; around 93% were seen once. Sequenced: CD4+ T cells from PBMCs. These receptors came from a human donor with multiple sclerosis.

The chain combines TRBV7-3 with TRBJ2-2; 7 bases fit TRBD1. The germline V gene has CDR1 SGHTA and CDR2 FQGTGA. With 8 bases clipped from V and 0 bases from J, the junction kept 0 bases outside the gene matches. The CDR3 length is 13 residues. Here the CDR3 DNA reads TGTGCCAGCGGACAGGCGAACACCGGGGAGCTGTTTTTT. This codes for CASGQANTGELFF.

A single count supports this clonotype. The rearrangement links TRBV24-1 to TRBJ2-2, with 7 positions matching TRBD1. Losses at the gene ends were 6 bases for V and 2 bases for J; bases not matched to a gene: 11. CDR1 KGHDR and CDR2 SFDVKD come from the germline V gene. The CDR3 is 17 residues long. The CDR3 DNA follows: TGTGCCACCAGTCGAAAGGGGACAGAGATAAACACCGGGGAGCTGTTTTTT. Residues: CATSRKGTEINTGELFF.

This chain uses TRBV14 with TRBJ2-1; D unresolved. V was trimmed by 1 base and J by 6 bases, leaving 13 bases between them. CDR1 and CDR2 (germline): SGHDN, FVKESK. The CDR3 runs to 15 residues. DNA of the CDR3: TGTGCCAGCAGCCAAGTTAATTCCGGGTCCAATGAGCAGTTCTTC. Translating it yields CASSQVNSGSNEQFF.

The chain employs TRBV11-2 and TRBJ2-5; 8 bases fit TRBD2. With V trimmed by 3 bases and J by 12 bases, 12 bases remained unmatched. Germline CDR1 reads SGHAT; CDR2 reads FQNNGV. This CDR3 has 14 residues. The CDR3 reads CASSFRAGLTSEYF. In DNA form, the CDR3 reads TGTGCCAGCAGCTTTCGGGCCGGATTGACTAGCGAGTACTTC.

This clonotype was counted once. J is TRBJ2-6 and V is TRBV19; D is unresolved. The CDR3 sequence is 15 residues long. Per the germline V gene, CDR1 is LNHDA and CDR2 is SQIVND (reference sequence). The V gene lost 4 bases and the J gene lost 0 bases, with 7 bases spanning the gap. The CDR3 is CASSNADSGANVLTF. The DNA for the CDR3 is TGTGCCAGTAGTAATGCAGACTCTGGGGCCAACGTCCTGACTTTC. Looking up the rest from reference TRBV19 and TRBJ2-6 gives the full variable domain: DGGITQSPKYLFRKEGQNVTLSCEQNLNHDAMYWYRQDPGQGLRLIYYSQIVNDFQKGDIAEGYSVSREKKESFPLTVTSAQKNPTAFYLCASSNADSGANVLTFGAGSRLTVL.

This chain links TRBV7-9 with TRBJ2-3; 11 nucleotides line up with TRBD2. Per germline, CDR1 SEHNR and CDR2 FQNEAQ (reference sequence). V gave up 4 bases and J gave up 0 bases; unmatched junction bases: 9. The CDR3 extends over 18 amino acids. The CDR3 reads CASSSPGTSGISTDTQYF. CDR3 bases: TGTGCCAGCAGCTCACCCGGGACTAGCGGAATTAGCACAGATACGCAGTATTTT.

The chain uses TRBV20-1 and TRBJ2-3, with TRBD1 identical over 7 bases. Unmatched junction bases numbered 4, after V lost 0 bases and J lost 1 base. The CDR3 sequence is 15 residues long. CDR1 is DFQATT, CDR2 SNEGSKA, per germline (reference sequence). The CDR3 region is CSARDRGHGTDTQYF. CDR3 in DNA: TGCAGTGCTAGAGATAGGGGGCACGGCACAGATACGCAGTATTTT.

CDR3 DNA: TGTGCCAGCAGTTCCCGGGGACAGCGGAATTCACCCCTCCACTTT. As protein: CASSSRGQRNSPLHF. The rearrangement links TRBV27 to TRBJ1-6, with 7 bases fitting TRBD1. The length of the CDR3 is 15 residues. V was pared by 4 bases and J by 7 bases, with 7 bases of the junction left unmatched. Germline V gives CDR1 MNHEY, CDR2 SMNVEV (reference sequence).

The chain carries TRBV20-1 and TRBJ1-5; weak D call: TRBD1 (5 bases). The CDR3 is made up of 12 amino acids. The germline V gene encodes CDR1 DFQATT and CDR2 SNEGSKA (reference sequence). V was trimmed by 3 bases and J by 4 bases, leaving 7 bases between them. The CDR3 region is CSARGGNQPQHF. CDR3 bases: TGCAGTGCTAGGGGGGGTAATCAGCCCCAGCATTTT.

V usage is TRBV12-2 and J usage is TRBJ1-2; the D segment call TRBD1 is taken from the table without a DNA check. TRBV12-2 is a known pseudogene. This CDR3 is 16 amino acids long. CDR3 coding DNA: TGTGCAAGTCGCTTAGCAGTCAGGGGTTGTAACTATGGCTACACCTTC. This translates into CASRLAVRGCNYGYTF.